Reported below is one T cell receptor beta chain. Its cognate antigen is unknown. This entry belongs to a study of tumor-infiltrating lymphocytes in primary liver carcinoma. Study-wide findings and caveats: Relative to tumor region pairs, the tumor-adjacent and tumor-blood pairs showed overlap that was lower.

The authors took blood RNA from unsorted whole blood and also extracted germline DNA. TCR beta cDNA was made from around 520 ng total RNA with a constant-region primer. For TCR beta, libraries were produced by three nested multiplex PCR rounds using slightly modified ARM-PCR. The opening two PCR rounds, 10 cycles each, paired TRBV1-TRBV30 forward primers with a C-beta reverse primer. TCRdb re-called the multiplex PCR reads through MiXCR, storing one row per CDR3 protein. Of about 320,000 distinct CDR3 sequences detected, 65% appear once; the ten largest clones hold roughly 9%. The CDR3 consists of 16 residues. Between the trimmed V and J ends, which lost 3 bases and 1 base, there was a span of 18 bases. Germline V CDR1 and CDR2: SQVTM, ANQGSEA.

The sequence derives from a middle-aged man with primary liver carcinoma and hepatitis B virus infection. Sample: peripheral blood. The J gene is TRBJ2-5, the V gene TRBV29-1; D is tentatively TRBD1 or TRBD2 (6 bases each). CDR3 sequence: CSVDGTSGLPQETQYF. CDR3 nucleotide sequence: TGCAGCGTTGATGGGACAAGCGGGTTACCCCAAGAGACCCAGTACTTC.